This T cell receptor (beta chain) was recorded in a study of blood T cell repertoires in COVID-19. Study overall: Acute-phase and convalescent COVID-19 samples originated in the United States, Italy and Spain. T cells, B-cell-depleted T cells, or PBMCs supplied cDNA or gDNA.

Method: immunoSEQ multiplex PCR; TCRdb's copy keeps in-frame clones and lacks some. The sample shows roughly 120,000 clones, about 83% of them seen only once. Germline trimming cut 0 bases from V and 10 bases from J; bases unmatched to any gene: 18. Germline V gene sequence: CDR1 SGHKS, CDR2 YYEKEE (reference sequence). The CDR3 length is 18 residues. The sample was peripheral blood. The gene calls are TRBV5-5 and TRBJ1-5; TRBD1 matches at 8 bases. The source is an older man with acute or convalescent COVID-19. This CDR3 reads CASSLEPPPGGRGRPQHF. In DNA, the CDR3 is TGTGCCAGCAGCTTGGAACCCCCTCCAGGAGGCAGGGGGCGTCCCCAGCATTTT.